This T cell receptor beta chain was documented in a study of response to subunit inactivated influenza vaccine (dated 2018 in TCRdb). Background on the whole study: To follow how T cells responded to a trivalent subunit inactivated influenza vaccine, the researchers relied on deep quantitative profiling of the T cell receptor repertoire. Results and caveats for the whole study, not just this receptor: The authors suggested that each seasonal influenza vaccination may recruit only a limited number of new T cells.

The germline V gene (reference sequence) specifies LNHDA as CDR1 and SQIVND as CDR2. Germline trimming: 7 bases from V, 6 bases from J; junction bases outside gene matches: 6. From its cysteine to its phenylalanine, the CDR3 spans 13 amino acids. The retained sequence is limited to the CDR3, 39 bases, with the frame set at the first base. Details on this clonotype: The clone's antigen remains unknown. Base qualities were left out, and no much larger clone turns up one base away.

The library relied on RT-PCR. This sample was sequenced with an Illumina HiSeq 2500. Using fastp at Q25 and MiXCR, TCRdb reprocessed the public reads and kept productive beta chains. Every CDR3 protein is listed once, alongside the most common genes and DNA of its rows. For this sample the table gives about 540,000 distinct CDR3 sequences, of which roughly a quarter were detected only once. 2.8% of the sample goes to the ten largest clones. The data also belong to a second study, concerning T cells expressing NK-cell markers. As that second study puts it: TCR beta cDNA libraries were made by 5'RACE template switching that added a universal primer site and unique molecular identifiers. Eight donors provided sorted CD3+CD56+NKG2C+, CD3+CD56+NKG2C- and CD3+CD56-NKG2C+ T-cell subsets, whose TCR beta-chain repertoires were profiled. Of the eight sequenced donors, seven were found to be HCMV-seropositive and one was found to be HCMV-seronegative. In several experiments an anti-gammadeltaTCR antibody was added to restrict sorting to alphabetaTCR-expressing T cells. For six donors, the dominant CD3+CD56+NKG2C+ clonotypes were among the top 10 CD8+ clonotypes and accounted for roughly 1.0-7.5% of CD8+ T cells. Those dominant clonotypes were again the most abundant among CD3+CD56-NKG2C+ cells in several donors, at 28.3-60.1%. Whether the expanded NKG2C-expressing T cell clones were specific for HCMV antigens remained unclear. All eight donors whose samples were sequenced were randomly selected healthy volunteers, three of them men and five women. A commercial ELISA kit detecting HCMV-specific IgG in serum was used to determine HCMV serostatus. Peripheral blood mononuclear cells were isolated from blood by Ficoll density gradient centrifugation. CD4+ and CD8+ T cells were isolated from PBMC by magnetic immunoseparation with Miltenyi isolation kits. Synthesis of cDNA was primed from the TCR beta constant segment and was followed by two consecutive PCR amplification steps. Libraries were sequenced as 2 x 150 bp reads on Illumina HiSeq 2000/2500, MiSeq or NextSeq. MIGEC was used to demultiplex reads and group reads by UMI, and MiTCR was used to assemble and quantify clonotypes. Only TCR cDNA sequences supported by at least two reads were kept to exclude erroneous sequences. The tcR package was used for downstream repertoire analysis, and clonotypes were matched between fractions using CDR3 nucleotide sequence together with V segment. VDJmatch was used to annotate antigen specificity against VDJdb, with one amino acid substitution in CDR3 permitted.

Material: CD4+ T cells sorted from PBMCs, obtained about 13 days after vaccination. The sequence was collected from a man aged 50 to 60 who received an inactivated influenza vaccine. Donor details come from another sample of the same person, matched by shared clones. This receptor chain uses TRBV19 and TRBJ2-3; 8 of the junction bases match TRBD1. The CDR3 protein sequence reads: CASIQTGADTQYF. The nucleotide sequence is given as TGTGCCAGTATCCAGACAGGGGCCGATACGCAGTATTTT.